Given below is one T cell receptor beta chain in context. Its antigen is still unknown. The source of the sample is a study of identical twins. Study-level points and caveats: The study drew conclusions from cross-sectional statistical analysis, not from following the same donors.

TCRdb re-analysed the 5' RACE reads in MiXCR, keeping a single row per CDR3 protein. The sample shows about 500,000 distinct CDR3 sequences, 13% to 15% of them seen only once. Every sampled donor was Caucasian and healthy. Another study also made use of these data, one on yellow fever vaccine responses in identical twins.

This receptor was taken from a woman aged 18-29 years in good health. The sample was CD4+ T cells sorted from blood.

CDR3 protein: CASSRGQEETQYF. In DNA form, the CDR3 reads TGTGCCAGCAGCCGGGGACAGGAAGAGACCCAGTACTTC. V is TRBV4-2 and J is TRBJ2-5, with 8 bases fitting TRBD1. CDR1 is LGHNA and CDR2 is YNFKEQ in the germline V gene. J gave up 3 bases and V 4 bases, and 1 base lay outside the gene matches. This CDR3 is 13 amino acids long.